Listed below are T cell receptor beta chains from one sample, sequenced in a study of T cells in Graves' hyperthyroidism and ophthalmopathy. Via MiXCR, TCRdb re-called the multiplex PCR reads, giving one row per CDR3 protein. The sample has nearly 750,000 distinct CDR3 sequences, roughly 32% seen once. The source material was blood. The receptors derive from a middle-aged woman with Graves' hyperthyroidism. Each CDR3 is given with its conserved first and last residue. Fields, in order: J gene, V gene, D gene, clone size, CDR3 DNA, CDR3 protein. The D gene is left open where the match is weak. Rows give clone size only sometimes, using once, few, many, or a class for an expanded clone.

TRBJ1-4	TRBV7-9	.	few	TGTGCCAGCAGCCTCCGCCCGCCTTCTTTTCCGTTGGGCAATGAAAAACTGTTTTTT	CASSLRPPSFPLGNEKLFF
TRBJ2-2	TRBV11-2	.	.	TGTGCCAGCAGCTTAGATGCGGGGGCGAGGACCGGGGAGCTGTTTTTT	CASSLDAGARTGELFF
TRBJ2-4	TRBV7-2	.	.	TGTGCCAGCAGCTTAGCCGGGGGACTAGCCAAAAACATTCAGTACTTC	CASSLAGGLAKNIQYF
TRBJ1-4	TRBV9	.	many	TGTGCCAGCAGCGCCCCCCGACCATTGTTTTTT	CASSAPRPLFF
TRBJ1-1	TRBV6-1	.	many	TGTGCCAGCAGTGACGTGAGTTATAGTGAAGCTTTCTTT	CASSDVSYSEAFF
TRBJ2-5	TRBV9	TRBD1	.	TGTGCCAGCAGCCTGACAGGGATGGAGACCCAGTACTTC	CASSLTGMETQYF
TRBJ1-1	TRBV6-5	.	.	TGTGCCAGCAGCACTCCCAATCCTGGGTCTGAAGCTTTCTTT	CASSTPNPGSEAFF
TRBJ1-2	TRBV29-1	TRBD1	.	TGCAGCTTAGGGACAGGGAGCGGCTACACCTTC	CSLGTGSGYTF
TRBJ1-1	TRBV7-2	.	.	TGTGCCAGCAGCAGAGGCGGGGGAGTATACACTGAAGCTTTCTTT	CASSRGGGVYTEAFF
TRBJ2-5	TRBV29-1	TRBD2	many	TGCAGCGTTGACAACCTAGCGGAACAAGAGACCCAGTACTTC	CSVDNLAEQETQYF
TRBJ1-4	TRBV7-2	TRBD1	.	TGTGCCAGCAGCTTATCCCAGGGGGCGGAAAAACTGTTTTTT	CASSLSQGAEKLFF
TRBJ1-2	TRBV19	.	few	TGTGCCAGTACTACAACTAACTATGGCTACACCTTC	CASTTTNYGYTF
TRBJ2-2	TRBV10-3	TRBD1	.	TGTGCCAGCACCCGACCCAAAACAGGGGGCAGTACCGGGGAGCTGTTTTTC	CASTRPKTGGSTGELFF
TRBJ2-7	TRBV6-5	TRBD2	few	TGTGCCAGCAGTTACACCGTTCGCGGGAGAGGCGAGCAGTACTTC	CASSYTVRGRGEQYF
TRBJ2-2	TRBV5-1	TRBD2	.	TGCGCCAGCAGCCAAGGGACTAGCGGGACCGGGGAGCTGTTTTTT	CASSQGTSGTGELFF
TRBJ2-5	TRBV7-2	.	few	TGTGCCAGCAGAATTACGGGGGCTCCTCAAGAGACCCAGTACTTC	CASRITGAPQETQYF
TRBJ2-1	TRBV7-2	.	few	TGTGCCAGCAGCTTAATAGGGAACTCCTACAATGAGCAGTTCTTC	CASSLIGNSYNEQFF
TRBJ2-7	TRBV7-2	TRBD2	.	TGTGCCAGCAGCTACCGTGGACTAGCGGGAGGGCTTCACTCCCTCTACGAGCAGTACTTC	CASSYRGLAGGLHSLYEQYF
TRBJ2-7	TRBV7-2	TRBD2	few	TGTGCCAGCAGCTTAGAGATCCTAGCGGGAGTCTACGAGCAGTACTTC	CASSLEILAGVYEQYF
TRBJ2-5	TRBV4-3	.	few	TGCGCCAGCAGCCTTGGACGGGTCTACCAAGAGACCCAGTACTTC	CASSLGRVYQETQYF